This T cell receptor beta chain derives from a study of T cell clonality in common variable immunodeficiency (dated by TCRdb to 2015 to 2017). Broad study findings and their caveats: Reportedly, TCRbeta sequences from CVID had fewer deletions and N-nucleotide insertions, and highly modified clones with 13 or more V deletions were absent from CVID. The authors noted that sequencing repertoires of T cell subpopulations would be needed to clarify what caused the increased clonality in CVID. Patient heterogeneity within the CVID cohort put limits on correlating repertoire features with clinical complications. TCRbeta clonality was higher in CVID subjects than in healthy controls (t-test p = 0.018), and the increase was most characteristic of about a third of subjects. Fewer TCRbeta clones were shared among CVID subjects than among healthy controls (p < 0.0001). Even though DNA input was equal, the average per sample came to 80,000 to 100,000 unique sequences for controls compared with about 31,547 for CVID samples.

There are many counts of this clone. Its antigen specificity is not known. The observed sequence ends 3 residues before the CDR3 terminus, with the missing tail filled in from the germline J gene. Predominantly Caucasian heritage was noted among both the CVID patients and the healthy controls. Heparinized peripheral whole blood samples of about 5 to 8 ml were collected from each donor. Genomic DNA from adults with common variable immune deficiency (CVID) and from healthy adult controls was used to sequence TCRbeta CDR3 repertoires. The control group comprised 22 healthy adult volunteers, around 12 female and 10 male, aged roughly 20 to 66 years with a mean age of around 37. Diluted blood was density-centrifuged over Hypaque 1077 or Ficoll-Paque to isolate peripheral blood mononuclear cells. Genomic DNA was obtained from unsorted mononuclear cells through either Qiagen column purification or a centrifugation-based method.

Equivalent amounts of genomic DNA from CVID and control samples were used as sequencing input. For every sample, a 60 bp segment covering the rearranged TCRbeta CDR3 region was amplified and then sequenced. The immunoSEQ assay, a bias-corrected multiplex PCR combined with high-throughput sequencing, was used to amplify TCRbeta. Per the authors' processing: Each unique nucleotide sequence was treated as a clone and annotated with V, D and J genes, copy number and frequency. Sequences were labeled productive if in frame, and non-productive if out of frame or containing stop codons. Clonality was calculated from Shannon's entropy as previously described. Mean CDR3 Kyte-Doolittle hydropathy was derived from the predicted amino acid sequences of productive clones. The R hclust function was used to hierarchically cluster scaled V gene usage with Manhattan distance and complete linkage. To assess clone sharing by CDR3 amino acid sequence, 12 repertoires per group were resampled over 100 rounds. The repertoires were searched for 65 to 80 published EBV-specific and approximately 250 published CMV-specific TCRbeta sequences. Two CVID samples that yielded fewer than 10,000 sequences were excluded from the analysis, so around 38 CVID repertoires were retained. TCRdb took over this immuneACCESS table, retaining in-frame rearrangements with V and J assigned. Such tables are incomplete; in checked studies, under half of the missing clones stem from an unresolved V gene, and the remainder is unexplained. D and trimming come from the DNA, and the V and J calls and clone size come from that table. The table puts tens of thousands of clones in this sample, none counted just once. In total, the top ten clones hold about 1.8% of the sample.

Trimming removed 1 base from V and 5 bases from J; the gene matches leave 9 bases unexplained. Reading from cysteine to phenylalanine, the CDR3 counts 16 amino acids. The 39 bases shown cover part of the CDR3, and their frame starts at base 1. CDR1 and CDR2 (LNHDA, SQIVND) derive from the germline V gene (reference sequence). Sequencing was performed on peripheral blood mononuclear cells. The receptor comes from a person aged 18 to 70 in good health. Recombination connected TRBV19 to TRBJ1-2; 8 nucleotides in the junction match TRBD1. The CDR3 sequence is CASSIAPPTGEYGYTF. Partial CDR3 DNA: TGTGCCAGTAGTATAGCCCCTCCGACAGGGGAATATGGC. The entire variable domain, with the stretches around the CDR3 drawn from the reference TRBV19 and TRBJ1-2 proteins, is DGGITQSPKYLFRKEGQNVTLSCEQNLNHDAMYWYRQDPGQGLRLIYYSQIVNDFQKGDIAEGYSVSREKKESFPLTVTSAQKNPTAFYLCASSIAPPTGEYGYTFGSGTRLTVV.